This T cell receptor (beta chain) was profiled in a study of T cells in Graves' hyperthyroidism and ophthalmopathy. In the study overall: Peripheral blood samples were taken at initial diagnosis, prior to any treatment.

Overall study findings and caveats: From stable hyperthyroidism, ophthalmopathy was set apart by a 13 V-J model.

This clonotype has just a few counts. Its antigen is undetermined. TCR beta CDR3 region amplification was performed from RNA transcripts. A first-round RT-PCR of the TCR CDR3 used the HTBI primer set. MiXCR, run by TCRdb on the multiplex PCR reads, gives a single entry per CDR3 protein. Here the sample spans some 550,000 distinct CDR3 sequences, about 20% being singletons. Germline V gene lookup returns CDR1 MDHEN and CDR2 SYDVKM. The CDR3 has 17 amino acids. Trimming removed 6 bases at V and 0 bases at J, with 15 bases between. Not enrolled were patients with uncontrolled infection, other autoimmune disease, pregnancy or lactation. The authors obtained PBMCs from around 11 ml of fresh peripheral blood.

V is TRBV28 and J is TRBJ2-6, with D possibly TRBD1 on 6 matching bases. This clonotype was sampled from a man between 18 and 35 years old with Graves' hyperthyroidism. Sequenced material: blood. The CDR3 loop reads CASREDRWGSGANVLTF. Here the CDR3 DNA reads TGTGCCAGCAGGGAGGACAGATGGGGCTCTGGGGCCAACGTCCTGACTTTC.